This record looks at one TCR beta chain sequence and its context. This sample is drawn from a study of control samples from healthy donors and cancer patients. V shed 2 bases and J 5 bases; nucleotides not matched to a gene: 4. Germline CDR1 and CDR2: WSHSY and SAAADI. The CDR3 consists of 15 residues. Produced via immunoSEQ multiplex PCR; TCRdb's table is partial and in-frame only. The table lists 190,000 or so clones, 85% to 95% of them singletons. The chain uses TRBV10-2 and TRBJ2-1; 9 positions agree with TRBD1. Sequenced sample: blood. The sequence was obtained from a man aged 18 to 30 in good health. The CDR3 DNA reads as TGCGCCAGCAGTGAGGGACAGGGGATCCACAATGAGCAGTTCTTC. It translates to CASSEGQGIHNEQFF.